A single count supports the clone carrying this T cell receptor beta chain. An input of 0.5 to 1 ug of RNA was subjected to reverse transcription using random hexamers. Across 54 Vbeta and 13 Jbeta, immunoSEQ multiplex PCR amplified TCR beta CDR3. One entry per CDR3 protein results from TCRdb running MiXCR on the immunoSEQ multiplex PCR reads. Among more than 150,000 distinct CDR3 sequences listed, 92% were seen once. The CDR3 totals 13 residues. Trimming took off 3 bases at V and 4 bases at J, with 9 bases between the two ends. Germline V gene sequence: CDR1 KGHSH, CDR2 LQKENI. From blood CD8+ and CD4+ T cells, TCR beta sequences were generated. Healthy donors served as age- and sex-matched controls. It was negative isolation that provided the CD8+ and CD4+ T cells, whereas TEMRA cells were enriched by FACS. This sample was taken from a study of CD8 T cells in Susac syndrome.

This receptor was identified in a human donor in good health. This chain uses TRBV18 with TRBJ1-2; a possible D gene is TRBD1 (5 bases). What was sequenced was CD4+ T cells from PBMCs. CDR3 coding DNA: TGTGCCAGCTCACCGGAACAGGCCTATGGCTACACCTTC. Protein sequence: CASSPEQAYGYTF.